This T cell receptor (beta chain) derives from a study of T cells in Graves' hyperthyroidism and ophthalmopathy. RNA transcripts served as the template for amplifying TCR beta CDR3 regions. HTBI primers were used for first-round RT-PCR of the TCR CDR3. TCRdb reprocessed the multiplex PCR reads via MiXCR and lists one record per CDR3 protein. The table has roughly 510,000 distinct CDR3 sequences, about 20% seen once. Participants, patients aged 18 to 65, had newly diagnosed hyperthyroidism with a duration under 2 months. The CDR3 sequence is 14 residues long. CDR1 SGHDN and CDR2 FVKESK come from the germline V gene. The V gene lost 4 bases and the J gene lost 1 base, with 11 bases spanning the gap.

V is TRBV14 and J is TRBJ2-7; unclear D gene. This TCR came from a young man with Graves' hyperthyroidism. The sequenced sample consisted of blood. CDR3 region: CASSPDPESYEQYF. CDR3 in DNA: TGTGCCAGCAGCCCGGACCCGGAGTCCTACGAGCAGTACTTC.